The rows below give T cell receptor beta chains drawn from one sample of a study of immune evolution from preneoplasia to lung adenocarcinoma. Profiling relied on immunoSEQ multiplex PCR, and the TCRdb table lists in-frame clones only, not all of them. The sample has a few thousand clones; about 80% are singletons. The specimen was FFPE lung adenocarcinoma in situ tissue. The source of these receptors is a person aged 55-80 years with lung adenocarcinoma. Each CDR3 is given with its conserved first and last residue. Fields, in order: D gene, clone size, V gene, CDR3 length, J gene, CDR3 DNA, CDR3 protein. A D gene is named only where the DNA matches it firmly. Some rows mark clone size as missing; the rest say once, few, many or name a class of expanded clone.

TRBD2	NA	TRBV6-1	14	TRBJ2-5	TGTGCCAGCACAATAGCGGGGGTCCAAGAGACCCAGTACTTC	CASTIAGVQETQYF
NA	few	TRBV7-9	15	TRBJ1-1	TGTGCCAGCACCGGGGCGGCAGCTATGAACACTGAAGCTTTCTTT	CASTGAAAMNTEAFF
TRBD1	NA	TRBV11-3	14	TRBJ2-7	TGTGCCAGCAGGTCCGGGACAGCAGCCTACGAGCAGTACTTC	CASRSGTAAYEQYF
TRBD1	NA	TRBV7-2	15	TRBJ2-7	TGTGCCAGCAGCTTAGTGACAGGGGGTTCCTACGAGCAGTACTTC	CASSLVTGGSYEQYF
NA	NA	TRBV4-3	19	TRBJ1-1	TGCGCCAGCAGCCAAGATCAAGGGGGGGCGGTAGGGATGAACACTGAAGCTTTCTTT	CASSQDQGGAVGMNTEAFF
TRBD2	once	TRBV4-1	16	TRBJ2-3	TGCGCCAGCAGCCAAGAGTCGGGGGGAGGAGCAGATACGCAGTATTTT	CASSQESGGGADTQYF
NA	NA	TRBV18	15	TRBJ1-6	TGTGCCAGCTCCCGTGAGCCAGGGAATAATTCACCCCTCCACTTT	CASSREPGNNSPLHF
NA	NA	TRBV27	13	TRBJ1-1	TGTGCCAGCAGTGTCCAACAAAGTTATGAAGCTTTCTTT	CASSVQQSYEAFF
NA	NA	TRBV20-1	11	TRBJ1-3	TGCAGTGTTTTCTTTGGAAACACCATATATTTT	CSVFFGNTIYF
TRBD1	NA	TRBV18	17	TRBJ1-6	TGTGCCAGCTCACCATTCACGGCCGGGACAGGGAATTCACCCCTCCACTTT	CASSPFTAGTGNSPLHF
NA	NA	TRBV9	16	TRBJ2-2	NA	CASSVGDGANTGELFF
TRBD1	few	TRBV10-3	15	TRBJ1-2	TGTGCCATCAGTGCTGGACAGGTGATAAACTATGGCTACACCTTC	CAISAGQVINYGYTF
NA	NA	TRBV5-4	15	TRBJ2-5	TGTGCCAGCAGCTCCTATAGCGGTGTACAAGAGACCCAGTACTTC	CASSSYSGVQETQYF
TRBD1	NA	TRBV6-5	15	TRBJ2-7	TGTGCCAGCAGTTACCCACCGGGACAGGGCCACGAGCAGTACTTC	CASSYPPGQGHEQYF